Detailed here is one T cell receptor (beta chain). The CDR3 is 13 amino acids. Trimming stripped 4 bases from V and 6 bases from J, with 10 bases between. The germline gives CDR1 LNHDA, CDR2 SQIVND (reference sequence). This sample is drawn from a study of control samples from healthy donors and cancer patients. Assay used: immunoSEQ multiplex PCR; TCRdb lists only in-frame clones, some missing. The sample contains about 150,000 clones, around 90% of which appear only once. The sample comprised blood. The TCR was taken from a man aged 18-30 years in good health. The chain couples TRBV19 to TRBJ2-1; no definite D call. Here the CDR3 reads CASSTGSSNEQFF. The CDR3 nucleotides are TGTGCCAGTAGTACCGGCAGTTCCAATGAGCAGTTCTTC.